This T cell receptor beta chain was found in a study of shared clonotypes between healthy human individuals. Study overall: Three CD4 naive, three CD4 memory, two CD8 naive and one CD8 memory plate were used per donor. Study-wide findings and caveats: The authors sampled blood alone, and tissue repertoires likely differ.

Profiled with immunoSEQ multiplex PCR; TCRdb holds only in-frame clones, not every one. This table has 850,000 to 1,200,000 clones, around 74% appearing once. To note about this clone: What it binds is unknown.

The specimen was memory CD4+ T cells sorted from blood. Subset specified: CD45RA-negative fraction. This sequence originates from a man aged 18 to 29 in good health.

CDR3 coding DNA: TGTGCCAGCAGTTTTGCACAGGGCACCGGGGAGCTGTTTTTT. Encoded protein: CASSFAQGTGELFF. This chain joins TRBV27 and TRBJ2-2, with D possibly matching TRBD1 (6 bases). CDR1 and CDR2 from the germline V gene are MNHEY and SMNVEV (reference sequence). Trimming pared 3 bases from V and 4 bases from J, leaving 9 bases between. The CDR3 extends over 14 amino acids.